This T cell receptor beta chain was documented in a study of cytomegalovirus exposure and HLA in healthy donors. The CDR3 length is 15 residues. Trimming took off 1 base at V and 3 bases at J, with 12 bases between the two ends. Germline V gives CDR1 LNHNV, CDR2 YYDKDF (reference sequence). Concerning this clone itself: Its antigen is undetermined.

Both 60 Vbeta primers and 13 Jbeta primers went into the PCR. Measured with immunoSEQ multiplex PCR; TCRdb has only the in-frame clones, and not every one. This repertoire shows roughly 88,000 clones, about three quarters found once; its top ten account for approximately 5.3%. Whole-study results and caveats: Presence/absence analyses took donor sequencing depth as roughly uniform. Solely CMV serostatus was available to characterize immune exposure.

Specimen: PBMCs. The V gene is TRBV15, the J gene TRBJ2-5; D may be TRBD2 (5 bases). This TCR derives from a man aged 25 to 40 in good health and CMV-seropositive. CDR3 nucleotides: TGTGCCACCAGCAGAGGTGGCCAGGAGGAAGAGACCCAGTACTTC. Its translation is CATSRGGQEEETQYF.